This entry lists 27 T cell receptor beta chains sequenced from one sample in a study of tumor-infiltrating lymphocytes in localized non-small cell lung cancer. Profiling relied on immunoSEQ multiplex PCR, and the TCRdb table lists in-frame clones only, not all of them. The sample shows about 21,000 clones, nearly 80% of them seen only once. Sequencing was done on a sample of lung tumor tissue. The receptors derive from a human donor with non-small cell lung cancer.

This rearrangement joins TRBV5-1 to TRBJ2-1; D is uncertain. The CDR3 consists of 16 residues. Germline V gene lookup returns CDR1 SGHRS and CDR2 YFSETQ. Trimming removed 4 bases at V and 2 bases at J, with 16 bases between. CDR3 bases: TGCGCCAGCAGCAAACATACTACCCTACCCTACAATGAGCAGTTCTTC. Translating it yields CASSKHTTLPYNEQFF.

The chain's CDR3 is CASSLVVGNEQFF. CDR3 sequence (DNA): TGCGCCAGCAGCTTGGTGGTTGGCAATGAGCAGTTCTTC. This sequence joins TRBV5-1 and TRBJ2-1; no reliable D call. Looked up from germline, CDR1 is SGHRS and CDR2 is YFSETQ. The CDR3 sequence is 13 residues long. The V end lost 0 bases, the J end lost 6 bases, and 7 bases lay between the germline ends.

The chain uses TRBV2 and TRBJ2-5; possibly TRBD2 for D (6 bases). Germline V CDR1 and CDR2: SNHLY, FYNNEI. This CDR3 contains 14 residues. Deletions cut 1 base from V and 5 bases from J, with 11 bases between. CDR3 residues: CASSEVASEETQYF. The CDR3 region has the DNA TGTGCCAGCAGTGAAGTAGCTAGCGAGGAGACCCAGTACTTC.

This clone was detected once. This sequence joins TRBV5-1 and TRBJ1-5; possible D gene TRBD1, 5 bases. The CDR3 extends over 14 amino acids. CDR1 and CDR2 (germline): SGHRS, YFSETQ. Between the trimmed V and J ends, which lost 4 bases and 3 bases, there was a span of 11 bases. The CDR3 nucleotides are TGCGCCAGCAGCGACGGGACGTTCAATCAGCCCCAGCATTTT. Amino acid sequence: CASSDGTFNQPQHF.

The genes are TRBV7-2 and TRBJ2-1; D not certain. This CDR3 spans 15 amino acids. Trimming cost V 4 bases and J 0 bases, with 10 bases left between them. Per the germline V gene, CDR1 is SGHTA and CDR2 is FQGNSA. This CDR3 reads CASSSRRGSYNEQFF. CDR3 coding DNA: TGTGCCAGCAGCTCCCGGCGCGGCTCCTACAATGAGCAGTTCTTC.

This rearrangement joins TRBV5-1 to TRBJ2-2, with TRBD2 matching 9 bases. The germline V gene has CDR1 SGHRS and CDR2 YFSETQ. The CDR3 totals 15 residues. The J segment lost 5 bases and the V segment lost 1 base, leaving 3 bases of the junction unmatched. CDR3 sequence (DNA): TGCGCCAGCAGCTTGAGTAGCGGGAGTACCGGGGAGCTGTTTTTT. Translating gives CASSLSSGSTGELFF.

The chain is built from TRBV18 and TRBJ2-1; the D gene is possibly TRBD2 (6 bases). Trimming left V 6 bases short and J 5 bases short, with 17 bases between. CDR1 is KGHSH and CDR2 is LQKENI in the germline V gene. This CDR3 contains 15 residues. CDR3 nucleotide sequence: TGTGCCAGCTCCCCTAGACTAGTGGGGAACAATGAGCAGTTCTTC. Translated, it gives CASSPRLVGNNEQFF.

V usage is TRBV7-2 and J usage is TRBJ1-4; D uncertain. Germline V lookup: CDR1 SGHTA, CDR2 FQGNSA. The CDR3 consists of 15 residues. Trimming took off 5 bases at V and 7 bases at J, with 17 bases between the two ends. CDR3 region: CASSPHWGEGEKLFF. As DNA, the CDR3 is TGTGCCAGCAGCCCCCATTGGGGAGAGGGTGAAAAACTGTTTTTT.

The genes are TRBV13 and TRBJ1-4; TRBD1 matches 9 bases. Losses at the gene ends were 5 bases for V and 6 bases for J; bases not matched to a gene: 7. This CDR3 is built from 15 residues. The germline CDR1 and CDR2 sequences are PRHDT and FYEKMQ (reference sequence). The DNA of the CDR3 is TGTGCCAGCAGCCCACGGGACAGGGTGCATGAAAAACTGTTTTTT. This codes for CASSPRDRVHEKLFF.

The table lists this clone with a few counts. This chain connects TRBV5-1 to TRBJ2-7; the D call may be TRBD1 or TRBD2 (6 bases each). CDR1 and CDR2 (germline): SGHRS, YFSETQ. The CDR3 consists of 13 residues. Trimming left V 6 bases short and J 7 bases short, with 17 bases between. For the CDR3, the DNA is TGCGCCAGCACGGGGGCAGGGACGGGTGAGCAGTACTTC. Its translation is CASTGAGTGEQYF.

CDR3 loop: CASSQEGRNTEAFF. In DNA, the CDR3 is TGCGCCAGCAGCCAAGAGGGACGGAACACTGAAGCTTTCTTT. V usage is TRBV4-1 and J usage is TRBJ1-1, with a weak D call TRBD1 (5 bases). This CDR3 is 14 amino acids long. The germline V gene encodes CDR1 MGHRA and CDR2 YSYEKL. Trimming shortened V by 0 bases and J by 1 base, and 6 bases separated the two germline ends.

The chain has TRBV5-1 and TRBJ2-3; D perhaps matches TRBD1 (6 bases). The V gene lost 7 bases and the J gene lost 0 bases, with 15 bases spanning the gap. CDR1 is SGHRS and CDR2 is YFSETQ in the germline V gene. The CDR3 contains 15 residues. The CDR3, as DNA: TGCGCCAGCCTGCAGGGGTCCCCTAGCACAGATACGCAGTATTTT. Its translation: CASLQGSPSTDTQYF.

The V gene is TRBV6-5, the J gene TRBJ1-1; D call uncertain. Germline V CDR1 and CDR2: MNHEY, SVGAGI. Between the trimmed V and J ends, which lost 6 bases and 0 bases, there was a span of 8 bases. The CDR3 is made up of 13 amino acids. The CDR3: CASRRSMNTEAFF. CDR3 DNA sequence: TGTGCCAGCAGGAGGTCAATGAACACTGAAGCTTTCTTT.

The sample holds a few counts of this clone. This chain uses TRBV27 with TRBJ2-7; D is uncertain. The germline V and J ends were trimmed by 2 bases and 2 bases, with 7 bases remaining between them. The CDR3 length is 13 residues. Germline V gene sequence: CDR1 MNHEY, CDR2 SMNVEV (reference sequence). The CDR3 sequence is CASSLLGTYEQYF. Here the CDR3 DNA reads TGTGCCAGCAGTTTACTGGGGACCTACGAGCAGTACTTC.

The chain has TRBV7-2 and TRBJ2-1; D is unclear. Looked up from germline, CDR1 is SGHTA and CDR2 is FQGNSA. The V and J ends lost 4 bases and 7 bases respectively, with 8 bases between them. CDR3 size: 12 residues. This chain's CDR3 is CASSYNSNEQFF. The CDR3 bases are TGTGCCAGCAGCTATAATTCAAATGAGCAGTTCTTC.

J is TRBJ2-1 and V is TRBV2; no clear D. Trimming stripped 4 bases from V and 5 bases from J, with 3 bases between. The CDR3 sequence is 11 residues long. The germline V gene has CDR1 SNHLY and CDR2 FYNNEI. CDR3 protein: CASSANNEQFF. The CDR3 DNA reads TGTGCCAGCAGTGCTAACAATGAGCAGTTCTTC.

The chain carries TRBV10-3 and TRBJ2-5, with 9 bases matching TRBD1. Trimming cost V 6 bases and J 3 bases; bases outside gene matches: 5. CDR3 length equals 14 residues. Germline-derived CDR1 and CDR2 are ENHRY and SYGVKD. CDR3 protein: CAIRRGQGKETQYF. Here the CDR3 DNA reads TGTGCCATCAGGAGGGGACAGGGTAAAGAGACCCAGTACTTC.

The J gene is TRBJ2-1, the V gene TRBV5-1, with 13 bases that match TRBD2. V lost 0 bases, J lost 7 bases, and 7 bases stayed unmatched. CDR1 SGHRS and CDR2 YFSETQ come from the germline V gene. The CDR3 length is 17 residues. DNA for the CDR3: TGCGCCAGCAGCTTGGGGACTAGCGGGAGCATGTGGAATGAGCAGTTCTTC. Translating it yields CASSLGTSGSMWNEQFF.

The chain couples TRBV19 to TRBJ2-1, with a possible D match to TRBD2 (6 bases). V dropped 3 bases and J dropped 7 bases, with 16 bases sitting between them. This CDR3 comprises 15 residues. The germline gives CDR1 LNHDA, CDR2 SQIVND (reference sequence). CDR3 bases: TGTGCCAGTAGTATCCCCTCCGGGAGCAGGAATGAGCAGTTCTTC. Translated, it gives CASSIPSGSRNEQFF.

The gene calls are TRBV5-1 and TRBJ2-3; TRBD2 might be the D (6 bases). The CDR3 loop spans 14 amino acids. The V end lost 0 bases, the J end lost 2 bases, and 7 bases lay between the germline ends. CDR1 SGHRS and CDR2 YFSETQ come from the germline V gene. For the CDR3, the DNA is TGCGCCAGCAGCTTGGGCGGGGCCACAGATACGCAGTATTTT. Protein sequence: CASSLGGATDTQYF.

The chain is built from TRBV6-1 and TRBJ2-1; 8 bases map to TRBD1. Germline CDR1 MNHNS, CDR2 SASEGT. Trimming cost V 2 bases and J 6 bases; bases outside gene matches: 12. CDR3 length equals 17 residues. The CDR3 sequence is CASSESPGGMEGNEQFF. As DNA, the CDR3 is TGTGCCAGCAGTGAAAGCCCAGGGGGCATGGAAGGCAATGAGCAGTTCTTC.

This clone showed up just once. At one end, the junction sequence differs from germline, possibly due to a read error. The chain combines TRBV11-3 with TRBJ2-7; unclear D gene. Per the germline V gene, CDR1 is SGHNT and CDR2 is YENEEA. This CDR3 is 11 amino acids long. CDR3 loop: CASSLRDGRCF. The CDR3 region has the DNA TGTGCCAGCAGCTTACGAGATGGACGATGCTTC.

The chain uses TRBV10-2 and TRBJ2-2; unclear D gene. Trimming cost V 7 bases and J 3 bases, with 9 bases left between them. Germline V gives CDR1 WSHSY, CDR2 SAAADI. The CDR3 sequence is 13 residues long. As DNA, the CDR3 is TGCGCCAGCATTTTACCCCACACCGGGGAGCTGTTTTTT. Translation: CASILPHTGELFF.

The V gene is TRBV30, the J gene TRBJ1-1; possible D gene TRBD1, 5 bases. V was pared by 3 bases and J by 5 bases, with 16 bases between. The germline gives CDR1 GTSNPN, CDR2 SVGIG (reference sequence). The CDR3 spans 14 residues. Here the CDR3 reads CAWRPRRGRTEAFF. DNA for the CDR3: TGTGCCTGGAGGCCTAGGAGGGGTAGAACTGAAGCTTTCTTT.

This chain joins TRBV10-1 and TRBJ1-5; D gene unclear. Germline V lookup: CDR1 WNHNN, CDR2 SYGVQD (reference sequence). This CDR3 is 12 amino acids long. V lost 5 bases and J 2 bases, leaving 4 bases between the germline ends. The DNA for the CDR3 is TGCGCCAGCAGTCGCGGCAATCAGCCCCAGCATTTT. It specifies CASSRGNQPQHF.

V is TRBV6-4 and J is TRBJ2-2; D is undetermined. The CDR3 spans 11 residues. The germline CDR1 and CDR2 sequences are MRHNA and SNTAGT. Trimming removed 3 bases from V and 7 bases from J, with 3 bases in between. CDR3 nucleotides: TGTGCCAGCAGTGAAGGCGGGGAGCTGTTTTTT. As protein: CASSEGGELFF.

The chain links TRBV7-6 to TRBJ2-2; 8 nucleotides agree with TRBD1. With V trimmed by 4 bases and J by 1 base, 5 bases remained unmatched. Germline values: CDR1 SGHVS, CDR2 FNYEAQ. The CDR3 extends over 16 amino acids. The CDR3 sequence is CASSYTGTGNTGELFF. Written as DNA, the CDR3 is TGTGCCAGCAGCTATACCGGGACAGGGAACACCGGGGAGCTGTTTTTT.